The entry below describes one T cell receptor (beta chain). Clones were read by immunoSEQ multiplex PCR, and TCRdb kept only the in-frame ones, dropping some. The sample yields about 200,000 clones, about 81% seen once. The source of the sample is a study of cytomegalovirus exposure and HLA in healthy donors. The germline V and J ends were trimmed by 5 bases and 1 base, with 12 bases remaining between them. Germline V gene data show CDR1 as SGHDT and CDR2 as YYEEEE. This CDR3 spans 14 amino acids. Sequenced sample: PBMCs. The receptor's source is a woman under 40 in good health and CMV-seronegative. The chain joins TRBV5-6 to TRBJ1-1, with a tentative D call TRBD1 (6 bases). CDR3 sequence reads: CASRSLGGNTEAFF. The CDR3, as DNA: TGTGCCAGCAGGTCTCTAGGGGGGAACACTGAAGCTTTCTTT. The full variable domain, completed using reference TRBV5-6 and TRBJ1-1, is DAGVTQSPTHLIKTRGQQVTLRCSPKSGHDTVSWYQQALGQGPQFIFQYYEEEERQRGNFPDRFSGHQFPNYSSELNVNALLLGDSALYLCASRSLGGNTEAFFGQGTRLTVV.